This paragraph reports one TCR beta chain. This record belongs to a study of T cell changes during pregnancy in multiple sclerosis. The CDR3 length is 18 residues. V lost 0 bases to trimming and J lost 0 bases; unmatched junction nucleotides: 7. Germline values: CDR1 MGHRA, CDR2 YSYEKL. The method was immunoSEQ multiplex PCR; TCRdb's version includes in-frame clones alone and lacks a portion of them. The data show about 67,000 clones, with about nine tenths seen just once and more than 1.4% held by the top ten. The specimen was peripheral blood, collected in the second trimester of pregnancy. This TCR was recovered from a female donor with multiple sclerosis, enrolled in a pregnancy study. This chain links TRBV4-1 with TRBJ2-3, with 9 bases lining up with TRBD2. CDR3 in DNA: TGCGCCAGCAGCCAAGATAGTACGACTAGCGGAAGCACAGATACGCAGTATTTT. Translation gives CASSQDSTTSGSTDTQYF.